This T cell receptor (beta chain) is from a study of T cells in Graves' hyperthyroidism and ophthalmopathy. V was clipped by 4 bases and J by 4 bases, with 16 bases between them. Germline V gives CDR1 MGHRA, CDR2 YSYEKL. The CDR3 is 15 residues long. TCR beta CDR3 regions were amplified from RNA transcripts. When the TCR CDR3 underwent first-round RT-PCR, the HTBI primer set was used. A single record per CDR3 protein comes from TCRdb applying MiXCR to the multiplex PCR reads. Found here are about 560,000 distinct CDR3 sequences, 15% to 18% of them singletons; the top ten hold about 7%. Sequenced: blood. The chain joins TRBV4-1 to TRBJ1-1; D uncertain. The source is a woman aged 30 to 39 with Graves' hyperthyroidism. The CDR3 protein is CASSPRPNSGTEAFF. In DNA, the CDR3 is TGCGCCAGCAGCCCACGGCCGAATTCAGGCACTGAAGCTTTCTTT.